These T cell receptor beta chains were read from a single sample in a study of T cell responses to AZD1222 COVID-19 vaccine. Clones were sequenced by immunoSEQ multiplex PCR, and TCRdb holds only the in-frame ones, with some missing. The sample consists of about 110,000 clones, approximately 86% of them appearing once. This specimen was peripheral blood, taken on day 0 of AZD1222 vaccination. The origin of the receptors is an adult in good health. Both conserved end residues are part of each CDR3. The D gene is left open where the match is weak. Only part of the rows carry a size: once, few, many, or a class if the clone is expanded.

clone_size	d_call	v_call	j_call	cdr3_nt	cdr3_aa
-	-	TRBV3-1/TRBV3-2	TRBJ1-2	TGTGCCAGCAGCCAAGGCAGTTCTAACTATGGCTACACCTTC	CASSQGSSNYGYTF
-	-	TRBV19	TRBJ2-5	TGTGCCAGTAGTATAGACTGGGACATTCCTCAGGACTTC	CASSIDWDIPQDF
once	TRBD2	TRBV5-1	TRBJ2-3	TGCGCCAGCAGCGCCTCTAGCGGGGGCACAGATACGCAGTATTTT	CASSASSGGTDTQYF
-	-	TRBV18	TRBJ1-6	TGTGCCAGCTCACCGACATCTGTTAATTCACCCCTCCACTTT	CASSPTSVNSPLHF
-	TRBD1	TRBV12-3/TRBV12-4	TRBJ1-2	TGTGCCAGCAGTCCGACAGGGAGAGGCTACACCTTC	CASSPTGRGYTF
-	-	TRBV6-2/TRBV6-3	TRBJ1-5	TGTGCCAGCAGTGGGGACAGCAATCAGCCCCAGCATTTT	CASSGDSNQPQHF
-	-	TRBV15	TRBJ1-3	TGTGCCACCAGCAGAGATCGGGCCTCTGGAAACACCATATATTTT	CATSRDRASGNTIYF
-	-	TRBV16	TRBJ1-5	TGTGCCAGCAGCCAAAGGTCAGTAGATCAGCCCCAGCATTTT	CASSQRSVDQPQHF
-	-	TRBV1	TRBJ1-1	TGCACCAGCAGTCGGGACGGTGAAGCTTTCTTT	CTSSRDGEAFF
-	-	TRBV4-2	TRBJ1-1	TGTGCCAGCAGCCAACAGGGGTCCGACACTGAAGCTTTCTTT	CASSQQGSDTEAFF
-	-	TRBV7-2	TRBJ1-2	TGTGCCAGCACTATACCGGGGAATAACTATGGCTACACCTTC	CASTIPGNNYGYTF
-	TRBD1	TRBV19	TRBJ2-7	TGTGCCAGTAGTATAATTGGGACAGGGACCTACGAGCAGTACTTC	CASSIIGTGTYEQYF
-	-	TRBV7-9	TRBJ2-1	TGTGCCAGCAGCTCAGGGGCCGGTCCCTACAATGAGCAGTTCTTC	CASSSGAGPYNEQFF
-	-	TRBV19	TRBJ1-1	TGTGCCAGTAGTCCCCCCCGGGCGGGCTGGTGGACTGAAGCTTTCTTT	CASSPPRAGWWTEAFF